This T cell receptor (beta chain) is from a study of T cells in Graves' hyperthyroidism and ophthalmopathy. The study, taken as a whole, reports: The model's output predicted ophthalmopathy at a median of around 7 months prior to onset. A model of 13 V-J features distinguished ophthalmopathy from stable hyperthyroidism.

This clonotype has at least ten counts. No antigen is known for it. The CDR3 contains 14 residues. V lost 3 bases to trimming and J lost 2 bases, with 11 bases between them. CDR1 and CDR2 from the germline V gene are SGHRS and YFSETQ. RNA transcripts gave rise to amplified TCR beta CDR3 regions. With the HTBI primer set, the TCR CDR3 went through a first round of RT-PCR. TCRdb ran MiXCR on the multiplex PCR reads and lists one entry per CDR3 protein. In the table there are approximately 520,000 distinct CDR3 sequences, less than 25% of which are singletons. This chain joins TRBV5-1 and TRBJ1-1, with D tentatively TRBD1 (6 bases). Sequencing was performed on blood. The TCR originated in a man younger than 35 with Graves' hyperthyroidism. The CDR3 region has the DNA TGCGCCAGCAGCTCCCTCGGGGGCAACACTGAAGCTTTCTTT. Amino acid sequence: CASSSLGGNTEAFF.